These 27 T cell receptor beta chains were sequenced from one sample in a study of T cells after yellow fever vaccination. Each CDR3 protein gets one entry after TCRdb re-called the 5' RACE reads with MiXCR. The sample has approximately 600,000 distinct CDR3 sequences; about 12% are singletons. The sample in question was PBMCs, obtained on the day of the yellow fever booster vaccination. The receptors shown here come from a man aged 25-40 years who received the YFV17D yellow fever vaccine.

This clonotype has a handful of counts. The chain employs TRBV5-5 and TRBJ2-1; 14 bases match TRBD2. V lost 0 bases, J lost 8 bases, and 4 bases stayed unmatched. The V gene's germline CDR1 is SGHKS and CDR2 YYEKEE (reference sequence). The CDR3 spans 16 residues. CDR3 sequence: CASSLEGTSGSHEQFF. Written as DNA, the CDR3 is TGTGCCAGCAGCTTGGAAGGGACTAGCGGGAGCCATGAGCAGTTCTTC. Full variable domain (rest looked up from reference TRBV5-5 and TRBJ2-1): DAGVTQSPTHLIKTRGQQVTLRCSPISGHKSVSWYQQVLGQGPQFIFQYYEKEERGRGNFPDRFSARQFPNYSSELNVNALLLGDSALYLCASSLEGTSGSHEQFFGPGTRLTVL.

The sample holds a few counts of this clonotype. J is TRBJ2-4 and V is TRBV27; perhaps TRBD2 as D (5 bases). The CDR3 has 14 residues. V was clipped by 3 bases and J by 5 bases, with 11 bases between them. Germline V gene sequence: CDR1 MNHEY, CDR2 SMNVEV (reference sequence). The CDR3 DNA follows: TGTGCCAGCAGTTTTCTCGAGGAGGAAAACATTCAGTACTTC. Translation gives CASSFLEEENIQYF.

The genes are TRBV9 and TRBJ2-5, with 8 bases identical to TRBD2. This CDR3 comprises 15 residues. V shed 0 bases and J 0 bases; nucleotides not matched to a gene: 1. CDR1 SGDLS and CDR2 YYNGEE come from the germline V gene. CDR3 coding DNA: TGTGCCAGCAGCGTAGAGGGACTAGACCAAGAGACCCAGTACTTC. As protein: CASSVEGLDQETQYF.

The chain carries TRBV7-8 and TRBJ1-2; a weak D match, TRBD1 (5 bases). Germline CDR1 is SGHVS and CDR2 is FQNEAQ. The CDR3 has 13 amino acids. The V end was cut by 4 bases, the J end by 7 bases, with 13 bases between. Here the CDR3 DNA reads TGTGCCAGCAGCTCAGGGTCCGGGGTTGGCTACACCTTC. Protein product: CASSSGSGVGYTF.

The chain has TRBV20-1 and TRBJ2-2, with unresolved D. Between the trimmed V and J ends, which lost 6 bases and 2 bases, there was a span of 10 bases. This CDR3 has 13 residues. Germline V gene data show CDR1 as DFQATT and CDR2 as SNEGSKA (reference sequence). The CDR3 reads CSAIDINTGELFF. Written as DNA, the CDR3 is TGCAGTGCGATCGACATTAACACCGGGGAGCTGTTTTTT.

The rearrangement uses TRBV5-4 and TRBJ2-4, with 9 bases aligning to TRBD1. The CDR3 spans 17 residues. V lost 1 base to trimming and J lost 0 bases; unmatched junction nucleotides: 5. Germline V lookup: CDR1 SGHNT, CDR2 YYREEE (reference sequence). Written as DNA, the CDR3 is TGTGCCAGCAGCTTGTCCGGGACAGGGCTAGCCAAAAACATTCAGTACTTC. The encoded protein is CASSLSGTGLAKNIQYF.

The chain carries TRBV20-1 and TRBJ2-7; a possible D gene is TRBD1 (6 bases). CDR1 and CDR2 (germline): DFQATT, SNEGSKA (reference sequence). CDR3 length: 12 residues. V lost 5 bases to trimming and J lost 7 bases, with 15 bases between them. This CDR3 is CSAPEQGGEQYF. The CDR3 nucleotides are TGCAGTGCTCCGGAACAGGGCGGGGAGCAGTACTTC.

This clonotype has just a few counts. This chain uses TRBV24-1 with TRBJ2-7; either TRBD1 or TRBD2 may supply D (6 bases each). CDR1 and CDR2 from the germline V gene are KGHDR and SFDVKD. CDR3 length: 16 amino acids. Trimming pared 4 bases from V and 7 bases from J, leaving 22 bases between. This chain's CDR3 is CATSDPGTKGGLEQYF. As DNA, the CDR3 is TGTGCCACCAGTGACCCCGGGACAAAGGGGGGTCTTGAGCAGTACTTC.

This clonotype occurred many times. V usage is TRBV18 and J usage is TRBJ2-2; D may be TRBD1 (6 bases). Germline V gene sequence: CDR1 KGHSH, CDR2 LQKENI. Trimming took off 3 bases at V and 5 bases at J, with 16 bases between the two ends. The CDR3 runs to 16 residues. In DNA, the CDR3 is TGTGCCAGCTCACCCGTCCAGCCAGGGGTAACCGGGGAGCTGTTTTTT. Amino acid sequence: CASSPVQPGVTGELFF.

This clonotype was seen a few times. J is TRBJ2-1 and V is TRBV7-9; the D gene is possibly TRBD2 (5 bases). Germline loops: CDR1 SEHNR, CDR2 FQNEAQ (reference sequence). The CDR3 has 13 residues. V lost 7 bases, J lost 8 bases, and 15 bases lay in between. This CDR3 is CASNSRGSDEQFF. CDR3 coding DNA: TGTGCCAGCAACTCGAGAGGGTCCGATGAGCAGTTCTTC.

V is TRBV5-5 and J is TRBJ1-5; 8 bases fit TRBD1. Germline CDR1 is SGHKS and CDR2 is YYEKEE (reference sequence). This CDR3 is built from 15 residues. With V trimmed by 4 bases and J by 5 bases, 8 bases remained unmatched. CDR3 loop: CASSDGTGGDQPQHF. CDR3 coding DNA: TGTGCCAGCAGCGACGGGACAGGTGGGGATCAGCCCCAGCATTTT.

The chain has TRBV30 and TRBJ2-1, with a possible D match to TRBD2 (5 bases). Germline V gene data show CDR1 as GTSNPN and CDR2 as SVGIG (reference sequence). V gave up 3 bases and J gave up 13 bases, with 16 bases separating them. CDR3 size: 12 residues. The CDR3 loop is CAWSSSLGVQFF. The CDR3 DNA reads TGTGCCTGGAGCTCAAGTCTCGGGGTACAGTTCTTC.

This chain links TRBV27 with TRBJ2-7; D perhaps matches TRBD1 (5 bases). Trimming took 3 bases from V and 6 from J, leaving 12 bases between them. The germline V gene has CDR1 MNHEY and CDR2 SMNVEV (reference sequence). CDR3 size: 13 residues. CDR3 nucleotides: TGTGCCAGCAGTTTGGGGCCTGGCCCCGAGCAGTACTTC. As protein: CASSLGPGPEQYF.

The J gene is TRBJ2-3, the V gene TRBV7-2; 12 bases fit TRBD2. From germline, CDR1 is SGHTA and CDR2 FQGNSA. This CDR3 spans 16 amino acids. Losses at the gene ends were 6 bases for V and 3 bases for J; bases not matched to a gene: 7. The CDR3 is CASRPPSGGGTDTQYF. CDR3 in DNA: TGTGCCAGCAGGCCCCCTAGCGGGGGGGGTACAGATACGCAGTATTTT. The full variable domain, its missing parts supplied by reference TRBV7-2 and TRBJ2-3, is GAGVSQSPSNKVTEKGKDVELRCDPISGHTALYWYRQSLGQGLEFLIYFQGNSAPDKSGLPSDRFSAERTGGSVSTLTIQRTQQEDSAVYLCASRPPSGGGTDTQYFGPGTRLTVL.

This clonotype has just a few counts. The CDR3 here is CSVRDGNYGYTF. The CDR3 region has the DNA TGCAGCGTTCGGGACGGGAACTATGGCTACACCTTC. This sequence joins TRBV29-1 and TRBJ1-2; D is perhaps TRBD1 (5 bases). Trimming removed 5 bases at V and 2 bases at J, with 9 bases between. The CDR3 runs to 12 residues. CDR1 and CDR2 from the germline V gene are SQVTM and ANQGSEA. Supplemented by reference TRBV29-1 and TRBJ1-2, the full variable domain reads SAVISQKPSRDICQRGTSLTIQCQVDSQVTMMFWYRQQPGQSLTLIATANQGSEATYESGFVIDKFPISRPNLTFSTLTVSNMSPEDSSIYLCSVRDGNYGYTFGSGTRLTVV.

This chain links TRBV29-1 with TRBJ2-3, with TRBD2 identical over 10 bases. V trimming: 6 bases; J trimming: 4 bases; junction bases outside the gene matches: 10. The CDR3 loop spans 15 amino acids. CDR1 is SQVTM and CDR2 is ANQGSEA in the germline V gene. The chain's CDR3 is CSVARLAGSPDTQYF. CDR3 nucleotide sequence: TGCAGCGTCGCCAGACTAGCGGGTTCCCCAGATACGCAGTATTTT.

This clonotype was seen a few times. The chain is built from TRBV15 and TRBJ2-1; unclear D gene. The CDR3 loop spans 14 amino acids. The germline V and J ends were trimmed by 5 bases and 10 bases, with 18 bases remaining between them. Germline V CDR1 and CDR2: LNHNV, YYDKDF (reference sequence). Written as DNA, the CDR3 is TGTGCCACCAGCGGCCGCCTCCCATATAGCGAGCAGTTCTTC. This translates into CATSGRLPYSEQFF.

In this sample, this clonotype turned up many times. The chain carries TRBV19 and TRBJ2-4, with D possibly matching TRBD2 (6 bases). The ends were cut back, 3 bases at V and 3 bases at J, with 9 bases in the middle. The CDR3 is 14 amino acids. Per germline, CDR1 LNHDA and CDR2 SQIVND (reference sequence). The CDR3 DNA follows: TGTGCCAGTAGTATCCTGGACTACAAAAACATTCAGTACTTC. Residues: CASSILDYKNIQYF.

This clonotype has at least ten counts. This chain joins TRBV7-9 and TRBJ2-1; no reliable D call. Germline assignment: CDR1 SEHNR and CDR2 FQNEAQ (reference sequence). The CDR3 is made up of 12 amino acids. Trimming took off 2 bases at V and 10 bases at J, with 9 bases between the two ends. The CDR3 DNA reads as TGTGCCAGCAGCTTAATGGGATGGGAGCAGTTCTTC. Protein: CASSLMGWEQFF.

The chain is built from TRBV7-9 and TRBJ2-1; TRBD2 matches at 8 bases. This CDR3 is built from 15 residues. V gave up 5 bases and J gave up 7 bases; unmatched junction bases: 10. Germline V lookup: CDR1 SEHNR, CDR2 FQNEAQ (reference sequence). CDR3 loop: CASSILSGSNNEQFF. CDR3 coding DNA: TGTGCCAGCAGCATCTTGAGCGGGAGTAATAATGAGCAGTTCTTC. The full variable domain, rest sourced from reference TRBV7-9 and TRBJ2-1, is DTGVSQNPRHKITKRGQNVTFRCDPISEHNRLYWYRQTLGQGPEFLTYFQNEAQLEKSRLLSDRFSAERPKGSFSTLEIQRTEQGDSAMYLCASSILSGSNNEQFFGPGTRLTVL.

This clonotype came up a few times. CDR3 sequence: CASSQGGMREKLFF. In DNA form, the CDR3 reads TGTGCCAGCAGCCAAGGGGGGATGAGGGAAAAACTGTTTTTT. This sequence joins TRBV3-1 and TRBJ1-4; a possible D gene is TRBD1 (5 bases). In germline, CDR1 is LGHDT, CDR2 YNNKEL (reference sequence). The CDR3 runs to 14 residues. Trimming left V 1 base short and J 8 bases short, with 11 bases between. The whole variable domain, remainder taken from reference TRBV3-1 and TRBJ1-4, is DTAVSQTPKYLVTQMGNDKSIKCEQNLGHDTMYWYKQDSKKFLKIMFSYNNKELIINETVPNRFSPKSPDKAHLNLHINSLELGDSAVYFCASSQGGMREKLFFGSGTQLSVL.

This clonotype was counted between two and nine times. V and J are TRBV10-3 and TRBJ1-1; maybe TRBD1 (5 bases). Germline lookup yields CDR1 ENHRY and CDR2 SYGVKD. CDR3 length: 16 residues. Trimming shortened V by 4 bases and J by 4 bases, and 19 bases separated the two germline ends. CDR3 protein: CAISALVGGDVTEAFF. In DNA form, the CDR3 reads TGTGCCATCAGTGCCCTCGTCGGAGGGGATGTCACTGAAGCTTTCTTT.

This clonotype was counted many times. The CDR3 DNA sequence: TGCAGCGGAGAACAGGGGGATACCCAGTACTTC. Amino acids: CSGEQGDTQYF. V is TRBV20-1 and J is TRBJ2-5, with 8 bases aligning to TRBD1. The CDR3 length is 11 residues. Per the germline V gene, CDR1 is DFQATT and CDR2 is SNEGSKA (reference sequence).

This clonotype showed up just a few times. This CDR3 reads CATQEGGSYNEQFF. CDR3 DNA: TGTGCCACCCAGGAAGGGGGCTCCTACAATGAGCAGTTCTTC. This chain links TRBV24-1 with TRBJ2-1, with D maybe TRBD1 (6 bases). Per the germline V gene, CDR1 is KGHDR and CDR2 is SFDVKD. V was shortened by 9 bases and J by 0 bases, with 11 bases between the two germline ends. The CDR3 has 14 amino acids.

This clonotype has a handful of counts. This chain uses TRBV12-3 or TRBV12-4 with TRBJ2-1; 7 bases line up with TRBD1. This CDR3 spans 16 amino acids. Germline trimming cut 10 bases from V and 7 bases from J; bases unmatched to any gene: 19. The CDR3 loop is CATFGQATQLANEQFF. The CDR3, as DNA: TGTGCCACATTCGGACAGGCGACGCAATTGGCGAATGAGCAGTTCTTC.

There are a few counts of this clonotype. This chain uses TRBV30 with TRBJ2-2, with D perhaps TRBD2 (5 bases). Germline V gives CDR1 GTSNPN, CDR2 SVGIG (reference sequence). The CDR3 runs 15 residues. Trimming left V 0 bases short and J 7 bases short, with 15 bases between. The CDR3 nucleotides are TGTGCCTGGAGTGTAGGGTCGGGGTATGGCGGGGAGCTGTTTTTT. Translated: CAWSVGSGYGGELFF.

There are a few counts of this clonotype. The V gene is TRBV30, the J gene TRBJ2-7; TRBD2 might be the D (6 bases). The CDR3 totals 14 residues. The V and J ends lost 3 bases and 3 bases respectively, with 15 bases between them. CDR1 and CDR2 (germline): GTSNPN, SVGIG (reference sequence). The DNA for the CDR3 is TGTGCCTGGAGGGTAGGTGGAGGGGTCTACGAGCAGTACTTC. The encoded protein is CAWRVGGGVYEQYF.